This entry lists 27 T cell receptor beta chains sequenced from one sample in a study of OX40 agonist ivuxolimab in advanced cancers. TCRdb's copy holds only in-frame clones and misses some; the assay was immunoSEQ multiplex PCR. The table lists about 51,000 clones, roughly 90% of them singletons, with approximately 3.8% in the top ten. The sequencing used CD4+ or CD8+ T cells sorted from blood, collected in a trial of the OX40 agonist ivuxolimab. The receptors were gathered from an adult with an advanced solid tumor such as melanoma, head and neck, liver or kidney cancer.

The chain couples TRBV9 to TRBJ1-1; D unresolved. Trimming shortened V by 2 bases and J by 1 base, and 12 bases separated the two germline ends. The germline CDR1 and CDR2 sequences are SGDLS and YYNGEE. This CDR3 has 15 amino acids. The CDR3 loop reads CASSVTAGRNTEAFF. The DNA for the CDR3 is TGTGCCAGCAGCGTTACGGCCGGTAGGAACACTGAAGCTTTCTTT.

V is TRBV7-6 and J is TRBJ2-3, with D maybe TRBD1 (6 bases). The CDR3 runs to 15 residues. Germline V gene sequence: CDR1 SGHVS, CDR2 FNYEAQ. V was cut by 4 bases and J by 4 bases, with 15 bases left in between. CDR3 sequence (DNA): TGTGCCAGCAGCTCCATACAGGGTGTGGCAGATACGCAGTATTTT. This encodes CASSSIQGVADTQYF.

The rearrangement links TRBV7-8 to TRBJ1-4; possibly TRBD1 for D (5 bases). The V end lost 5 bases, the J end lost 5 bases, and 15 bases lay between the germline ends. The CDR3 runs 15 residues. Germline V CDR1 and CDR2: SGHVS, FQNEAQ. The CDR3 protein is CASSPSGLPNEKLFF. CDR3 DNA: TGTGCCAGCAGCCCCTCGGGGCTGCCGAATGAAAAACTGTTTTTT. The full variable domain, with the rest looked up from reference TRBV7-8 and TRBJ1-4, is GAGVSQSPRYKVAKRGQDVALRCDPISGHVSLFWYQQALGQGPEFLTYFQNEAQLDKSGLPSDRFFAERPEGSVSTLKIQRTQQEDSAVYLCASSPSGLPNEKLFFGSGTQLSVL.

V gene TRBV29-1 combines with J gene TRBJ2-7; 10 bases are shared with TRBD2. V lost 6 bases to trimming and J lost 0 bases; unmatched junction nucleotides: 8. The germline CDR1 and CDR2 sequences are SQVTM and ANQGSEA. The length of the CDR3 is 15 residues. CDR3 sequence reads: CSVRPTSGRSYEQYF. As DNA, the CDR3 is TGCAGCGTCCGCCCGACTAGCGGGCGCTCCTACGAGCAGTACTTC.

The chain recombines TRBV19 with TRBJ1-5, with 7 bases matching TRBD1. Losses at the gene ends were 5 bases for V and 2 bases for J; bases not matched to a gene: 3. The CDR3 spans 14 residues. Germline-derived CDR1 and CDR2 are LNHDA and SQIVND (reference sequence). CDR3 sequence: CASSVDRGNQPQHF. CDR3 nucleotide sequence: TGTGCCAGTAGTGTCGACAGGGGCAATCAGCCCCAGCATTTT. Full variable domain (missing parts from reference TRBV19 and TRBJ1-5): DGGITQSPKYLFRKEGQNVTLSCEQNLNHDAMYWYRQDPGQGLRLIYYSQIVNDFQKGDIAEGYSVSREKKESFPLTVTSAQKNPTAFYLCASSVDRGNQPQHFGDGTRLSIL.

The rearrangement links TRBV27 to TRBJ2-2; 13 bases are shared with TRBD2. The germline gives CDR1 MNHEY, CDR2 SMNVEV (reference sequence). With V trimmed by 3 bases and J by 3 bases, 4 bases remained unmatched. The CDR3 extends over 17 amino acids. This CDR3 is CASSLEGLAGYTGELFF. CDR3 sequence (DNA): TGTGCCAGCAGTTTGGAGGGACTAGCGGGATACACCGGGGAGCTGTTTTTT.

As DNA, the CDR3 is TGTGCCAGCTCATCACGACAGGGCGGGGATGGCTACACCTTC. It codes for CASSSRQGGDGYTF. This rearrangement joins TRBV18 to TRBJ1-2; 7 positions agree with TRBD1. The germline gives CDR1 KGHSH, CDR2 LQKENI. The V and J ends lost 5 bases and 6 bases, in that order; junction bases with no gene match: 9. CDR3 length equals 14 residues.

The V call is TRBV9, the J call TRBJ2-1, with 13 bases that match TRBD2. The CDR3 is 16 residues long. The V segment lost 3 bases and the J segment 7 bases; nucleotides outside the gene matches: 7. Germline CDR1 reads SGDLS; CDR2 reads YYNGEE. This chain's CDR3 is CASSARTSGRSNEQFF. The DNA for the CDR3 is TGTGCCAGCAGCGCCCGGACTAGCGGGAGAAGTAATGAGCAGTTCTTC.

The rearrangement uses TRBV10-3 and TRBJ1-4; 9 bases align to TRBD1. This CDR3 region has 14 residues. The junction had 4 bases not matched to a gene; V was cut back by 4 bases and J by 7 bases. Germline-derived CDR1 and CDR2 are ENHRY and SYGVKD. Here the CDR3 reads CAISGGTGLEKLFF. The DNA of the CDR3 is TGTGCCATCAGTGGGGGGACAGGGCTTGAAAAACTGTTTTTT.

The chain combines TRBV30 with TRBJ1-1, with D hard to call. The CDR3 totals 12 residues. V dropped 3 bases and J dropped 1 base, with 6 bases sitting between them. The germline V gene encodes CDR1 GTSNPN and CDR2 SVGIG (reference sequence). The DNA of the CDR3 is TGTGCCTGGAGCCACACGAACACTGAAGCTTTCTTT. This sequence encodes CAWSHTNTEAFF.

This CDR3 is CASSRPSPAYEQYF. The CDR3 nucleotides read TGTGCCAGCAGCCGCCCGAGTCCAGCCTACGAGCAGTACTTC. The chain uses TRBV7-9 and TRBJ2-7; D gene ambiguous. Between the trimmed V and J ends, which lost 5 bases and 2 bases, there was a span of 13 bases. This CDR3 region has 14 residues. The germline V gene has CDR1 SEHNR and CDR2 FQNEAQ (reference sequence).

This chain links TRBV29-1 with TRBJ1-6, with D tentatively TRBD1 (5 bases). V lost 2 bases, J lost 2 bases, and 7 bases lay in between. Germline V gives CDR1 SQVTM, CDR2 ANQGSEA. The length of the CDR3 is 14 residues. CDR3 coding DNA: TGCAGCGTTGAACAGGGACCCTATAATTCACCCCTCCACTTT. It translates to CSVEQGPYNSPLHF.

This clone was found once. V gene TRBV6-5 combines with J gene TRBJ2-7, with a possible D match to TRBD2 (6 bases). This CDR3 has 14 residues. CDR1 MNHEY and CDR2 SVGAGI come from the germline V gene. Trimming shortened V by 5 bases and J by 6 bases, and 17 bases separated the two germline ends. CDR3 nucleotides: TGTGCCAGCAGTGTACCGGGACTCTCTAGCGAGCAGTACTTC. Translation: CASSVPGLSSEQYF.

This clone occurred a few times. The chain has TRBV11-2 and TRBJ2-6, with no clear D. The CDR3 is made up of 15 amino acids. The V gene's germline CDR1 is SGHAT and CDR2 FQNNGV. V was trimmed by 2 bases and J by 1 base, leaving 6 bases between them. Written as DNA, the CDR3 is TGTGCCAGCAGCTTACAGGTGTCTGGGGCCAACGTCCTGACTTTC. It codes for CASSLQVSGANVLTF.

The chain recombines TRBV7-6 with TRBJ2-3; 10 bases fit TRBD2. The CDR3 has 16 residues. The V and J ends lost 5 bases and 3 bases, in that order; junction bases with no gene match: 8. Germline V gene lookup returns CDR1 SGHVS and CDR2 FNYEAQ. The CDR3, as DNA: TGTGCCAGCAGCCACGGTAGCGGGGGGTCAACAGATACGCAGTATTTT. It is translated as CASSHGSGGSTDTQYF.

The rearrangement joins TRBV10-3 to TRBJ2-3, with 9 positions matching TRBD1. Germline CDR1 and CDR2: ENHRY and SYGVKD. Trimming at V came to 5 bases and at J to 3 bases, leaving 3 bases not matched to a gene. The CDR3 extends over 14 amino acids. The CDR3 sequence: CAISPGQGTDTQYF. For the CDR3, the DNA is TGTGCCATCAGTCCGGGACAGGGAACAGATACGCAGTATTTT.

This rearrangement joins TRBV27 to TRBJ2-1; 10 bases agree with TRBD2. Germline values: CDR1 MNHEY, CDR2 SMNVEV (reference sequence). V trimming: 5 bases; J trimming: 8 bases; junction bases outside the gene matches: 15. The CDR3 sequence is 17 residues long. CDR3 loop: CASSGGRMLAGVHEQFF. The DNA of the CDR3 is TGTGCCAGCAGTGGGGGAAGGATGCTAGCGGGAGTCCATGAGCAGTTCTTC.

The chain carries TRBV12-5 and TRBJ1-5; D is uncertain. V gave up 1 base and J gave up 1 base, with 11 bases separating them. This CDR3 comprises 16 residues. Germline values: CDR1 LGHNT, CDR2 FRNRAP. CDR3 amino acids: CASGLGRHRSNQPQHF. CDR3 DNA: TGTGCTAGTGGTTTGGGGCGACACCGGAGCAATCAGCCCCAGCATTTT.

This sequence joins TRBV6-5 and TRBJ2-3; no clear D gene. V lost 4 bases and J 0 bases, leaving 8 bases between the germline ends. Per germline, CDR1 MNHEY and CDR2 SVGAGI. CDR3 length: 14 amino acids. This chain's CDR3 is CASSWSGSTDTQYF. The CDR3 nucleotides are TGTGCCAGCAGTTGGTCGGGCAGCACAGATACGCAGTATTTT.

The J gene is TRBJ1-5, the V gene TRBV7-8; 7 bases agree with TRBD1. With V trimmed by 6 bases and J by 7 bases, 12 bases remained unmatched. The V gene's germline CDR1 is SGHVS and CDR2 FQNEAQ. The CDR3 covers 15 residues. CDR3: CASRQTDRVEQPQHF. The DNA of the CDR3 is TGTGCCAGCAGACAAACAGACAGGGTAGAACAGCCCCAGCATTTT.

The chain links TRBV7-9 to TRBJ1-1; D gene ambiguous. The V gene's germline CDR1 is SEHNR and CDR2 FQNEAQ (reference sequence). CDR3 length: 12 amino acids. The V end lost 5 bases, the J end lost 1 base, and 5 bases lay between the germline ends. The CDR3 here is CASSPQNTEAFF. In DNA, the CDR3 is TGTGCCAGCAGCCCTCAGAACACTGAAGCTTTCTTT. The entire variable domain, with the rest obtained from reference TRBV7-9 and TRBJ1-1, is as follows: DTGVSQNPRHKITKRGQNVTFRCDPISEHNRLYWYRQTLGQGPEFLTYFQNEAQLEKSRLLSDRFSAERPKGSFSTLEIQRTEQGDSAMYLCASSPQNTEAFFGQGTRLTVV.

V and J are TRBV12-1 and TRBJ2-3; TRBD2, the table's D call, was not compared with the DNA. TRBV12-1 constitutes a pseudogene. The CDR3 sequence is 16 residues long. The CDR3 loop is CASSFPLREQWYTQYF. CDR3 nucleotides: TGTGCCAGCAGCTTTCCCTTGAGGGAGCAATGGTATACGCAGTATTTT.

The rearrangement joins TRBV28 to TRBJ2-2, with 9 bases that match TRBD1. V was pared by 4 bases and J by 4 bases, with 7 bases of the junction left unmatched. Per germline, CDR1 MDHEN and CDR2 SYDVKM. The CDR3 is 16 residues long. The CDR3 loop reads CASSSGQGGSTGELFF. The CDR3 nucleotides are TGTGCCAGCAGTTCGGGACAGGGTGGTTCCACCGGGGAGCTGTTTTTT.

The chain recombines TRBV25-1 with TRBJ2-7, with TRBD2 identical over 8 bases. The CDR3 contains 13 residues. V gave up 5 bases and J gave up 0 bases; unmatched junction bases: 0. Germline V gene sequence: CDR1 MGHDK, CDR2 SYGVNS. The CDR3 is CASSSGSSYEQYF. The CDR3 coding sequence is TGTGCCAGCAGTAGCGGGAGCTCCTACGAGCAGTACTTC.

The chain combines TRBV7-3 with TRBJ2-5; tentatively, D is TRBD1 or TRBD2 (6 bases each). This CDR3 is built from 14 residues. CDR1 and CDR2 from the germline V gene are SGHTA and FQGTGA. Trimming removed 0 bases from V and 5 bases from J, with 10 bases in between. The CDR3 reads CASSLTGGRETQYF. DNA of the CDR3: TGTGCCAGCAGCTTAACGGGGGGCCGGGAGACCCAGTACTTC. The whole variable domain, filled in from reference TRBV7-3 and TRBJ2-5, reads GAGVSQTPSNKVTEKGKYVELRCDPISGHTALYWYRQSLGQGPEFLIYFQGTGAADDSGLPNDRFFAVRPEGSVSTLKIQRTERGDSAVYLCASSLTGGRETQYFGPGTRLLVL.

The chain combines TRBV7-9 with TRBJ1-4; TRBD1 matches at 9 bases. The length of the CDR3 is 14 residues. The V and J ends lost 7 bases and 7 bases, in that order; junction bases with no gene match: 7. The germline CDR1 and CDR2 sequences are SEHNR and FQNEAQ (reference sequence). CDR3 loop: CASIGQGKGEKLFF. The DNA of the CDR3 is TGTGCCAGCATCGGACAGGGGAAGGGTGAAAAACTGTTTTTT.

The gene calls are TRBV10-2 and TRBJ2-7; 11 bases align to TRBD2. The trim removed 10 bases at V and 0 bases at J, leaving 11 bases unmatched. The length of the CDR3 is 16 residues. Germline CDR1 is WSHSY and CDR2 is SAAADI. The CDR3 here is CATYLNSGRASYEQYF. The DNA for the CDR3 is TGCGCCACCTACTTGAATAGCGGGAGGGCCTCCTACGAGCAGTACTTC.